This T cell receptor beta chain was recovered during a study of regulatory T cells in long-lasting Graves disease. Across the study: The criterion for persistent Graves' disease was over 5 years of antithyroid drugs with positive TSH receptor antibodies.

Time point here: persistent/refractory GD, antithyroid drugs over 5 years with positive TRAb. RNA extracted from PBMCs served as the sequencing template. American Thyroid Association guidelines defined how Graves' disease was diagnosed. CDR3 length equals 15 residues. Study outcomes and limitations: Among samples with persistent disease, TRBV28, TRBJ1-2 and TRBJ2-5 were favored. With a few thousand shared public clonotypes, persistent patients exceeded new patients, who shared approximately 880.

Arm-PCR of CDR3 regions and iRepertoire HTBI primers were the basis on which TCR beta libraries were built. TCRdb recomputed calls from the multiplex PCR reads with MiXCR, one row per CDR3 protein. Among about 470,000 distinct CDR3 sequences listed, about 20% were seen once. For this clonotype: Antigen specificity is unknown. Given a much more abundant clone one base away, this may be a read error.

The TCR comes from a female donor with Graves disease. This sequence joins TRBV12-3 or TRBV12-4 and TRBJ2-2; TRBD1 might be the D (6 bases). The source was peripheral blood mononuclear cells (PBMCs), collected when the disease was refractory, from a patient treated with antithyroid drugs. This CDR3 reads CASSPMAGDTGELCF. The CDR3 nucleotides are TGTGCCAGCAGTCCTATGGCAGGGGACACCGGGGAGCTGTGTTTT.